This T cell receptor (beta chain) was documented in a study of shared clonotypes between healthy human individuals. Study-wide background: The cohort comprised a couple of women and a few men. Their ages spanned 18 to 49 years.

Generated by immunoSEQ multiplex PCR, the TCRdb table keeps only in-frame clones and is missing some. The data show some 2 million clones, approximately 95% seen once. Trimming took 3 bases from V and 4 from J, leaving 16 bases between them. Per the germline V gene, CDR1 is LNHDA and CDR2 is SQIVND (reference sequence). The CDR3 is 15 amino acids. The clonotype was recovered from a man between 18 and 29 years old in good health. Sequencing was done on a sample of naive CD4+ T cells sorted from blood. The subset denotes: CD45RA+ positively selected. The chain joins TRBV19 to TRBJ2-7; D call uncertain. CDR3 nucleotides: TGTGCCAGTAGTATGGGCCAATTATACTCTTACGAGCAGTACTTC. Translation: CASSMGQLYSYEQYF.